Below are 32 T cell receptor beta chains sequenced from a single sample in a study of cytomegalovirus exposure and HLA in healthy donors. The PCR employed 60 Vbeta primers together with 13 Jbeta primers. Assay used: immunoSEQ multiplex PCR; TCRdb lists only in-frame clones, some missing. This table holds about 110,000 clones, about 13% found once. Material: PBMCs. These TCRs come from a man aged 35-49 years in good health and CMV-seropositive.

The J gene is TRBJ1-5, the V gene TRBV2; 7 bases line up with TRBD1. Germline lookup yields CDR1 SNHLY and CDR2 FYNNEI. V lost 4 bases to trimming and J lost 0 bases; unmatched junction nucleotides: 6. The CDR3 extends over 16 amino acids. The CDR3 is CASSGGQLDSNQPQHF. Written as DNA, the CDR3 is TGTGCCAGCAGTGGGGGACAGCTAGATAGCAATCAGCCCCAGCATTTT.

In this sample, this clone turned up a few times. The chain uses TRBV5-4 and TRBJ2-1; 13 positions agree with TRBD2. CDR3 length: 15 amino acids. Per the germline V gene, CDR1 is SGHNT and CDR2 is YYREEE (reference sequence). The V gene end was trimmed by 4 bases and the J gene end by 8 bases; junction bases not matched to a gene: 6. The CDR3 region has the DNA TGTGCCAGCAGCCCTAGGACTAGCGGGAGTTATGAGCAGTTCTTC. This encodes CASSPRTSGSYEQFF.

A few counts support this clone. The gene calls are TRBV6-5 and TRBJ2-7; 11 bases are shared with TRBD2. The germline V gene encodes CDR1 MNHEY and CDR2 SVGAGI. The CDR3 is made up of 15 amino acids. The V segment lost 0 bases and the J segment 4 bases; nucleotides outside the gene matches: 2. The CDR3 loop reads CASSYSSGRGYEQYF. As DNA, the CDR3 is TGTGCCAGCAGTTACTCTAGCGGGAGGGGGTACGAGCAGTACTTC.

J is TRBJ2-7 and V is TRBV7-2; 7 bases agree with TRBD2. This CDR3 is built from 14 residues. V was clipped by 3 bases and J by 7 bases; unmatched bases: 9. Germline V gene sequence: CDR1 SGHTA, CDR2 FQGNSA. The CDR3 DNA is TGTGCCAGCAGCTTGTCCCGACTAGCTTGGGAGCAGTACTTC. Its translation: CASSLSRLAWEQYF.

This clone was seen more than once but under ten times. The V call is TRBV11-2, the J call TRBJ1-1; 7 bases match TRBD1. Germline V CDR1 and CDR2: SGHAT, FQNNGV. Germline trimming cut 3 bases from V and 5 bases from J; bases unmatched to any gene: 12. The CDR3 runs 16 residues. The CDR3 here is CASSFFRGVAGTEAFF. CDR3 DNA sequence: TGTGCCAGCAGCTTCTTCAGGGGGGTCGCGGGGACTGAAGCTTTCTTT.

V and J are TRBV6-5 and TRBJ1-1, with D unresolved. The CDR3 runs to 13 residues. Germline CDR1 is MNHEY and CDR2 is SVGAGI. Trimming took off 2 bases at V and 5 bases at J, with 9 bases between the two ends. The CDR3 region is CASSYGSRTEAFF. DNA for the CDR3: TGTGCCAGCAGTTACGGGAGCCGGACTGAAGCTTTCTTT.

CDR3 sequence reads: CASITPGLVAKNIQYF. The DNA for the CDR3 is TGTGCCAGCATCACCCCCGGACTTGTAGCCAAAAACATTCAGTACTTC. The genes are TRBV7-9 and TRBJ2-4, with TRBD2 as a possible D gene (5 bases). Germline V gene sequence: CDR1 SEHNR, CDR2 FQNEAQ (reference sequence). This CDR3 is built from 16 residues. Trimming took off 7 bases at V and 0 bases at J, with 16 bases between the two ends.

The V call is TRBV15, the J call TRBJ2-7; tentative D call: TRBD2 (6 bases). V was cut by 1 base and J by 0 bases, with 10 bases left in between. From germline, CDR1 is LNHNV and CDR2 YYDKDF (reference sequence). The CDR3 covers 15 residues. The CDR3 DNA sequence: TGTGCCACCAGCAGAGGGCTAGCGAGCTCCTACGAGCAGTACTTC. Translated, it gives CATSRGLASSYEQYF.

This clone occurred a few times. This sequence joins TRBV28 and TRBJ2-7; 15 bases are shared with TRBD2. There are 14 residues in the CDR3. CDR1 is MDHEN, CDR2 SYDVKM, per germline. The trim removed 5 bases at V and 7 bases at J, leaving 3 bases unmatched. This CDR3 reads CASSVGTSGGEQYF. The CDR3 bases are TGTGCCAGCAGTGTCGGGACTAGCGGGGGGGAGCAGTACTTC.

The chain is built from TRBV10-1 and TRBJ2-2; a possible D gene is TRBD1 (6 bases). This CDR3 contains 16 residues. Germline V gene data show CDR1 as WNHNN and CDR2 as SYGVQD (reference sequence). V lost 2 bases and J lost 6, with 16 bases in between. CDR3: CASSETRTTGPGELFF. The CDR3 coding sequence is TGCGCCAGCAGTGAGACCCGAACGACAGGTCCCGGGGAGCTGTTTTTT.

This clone appeared many times. The chain carries TRBV6-1 and TRBJ2-7, with TRBD1 as a possible D gene (6 bases). This CDR3 is 13 amino acids long. V was pared by 3 bases and J by 4 bases, with 10 bases between. CDR1 and CDR2 from the germline V gene are MNHNS and SASEGT. The CDR3 loop reads CASSEGQLYEQYF. The CDR3 DNA is TGTGCCAGCAGTGAGGGACAATTATACGAGCAGTACTTC.

The chain joins TRBV9 to TRBJ2-3; the D gene is possibly TRBD2 (5 bases). Trimming left V 0 bases short and J 4 bases short, with 15 bases between. Germline assignment: CDR1 SGDLS and CDR2 YYNGEE. CDR3 length equals 16 residues. The CDR3 spells CASSVGFRGPADTQYF. The CDR3 coding sequence is TGTGCCAGCAGCGTAGGATTCCGAGGGCCCGCAGATACGCAGTATTTT.

This clone was seen a handful of times. The chain has TRBV7-9 and TRBJ2-7, with D uncertain. The CDR3 length is 13 residues. Germline CDR1 and CDR2: SEHNR and FQNEAQ (reference sequence). With 5 bases removed from V and 0 bases from J, the gap between germline ends came to 8 bases. CDR3 sequence: CASSRVVSYEQYF. For the CDR3, the DNA is TGTGCCAGCAGCCGGGTCGTCTCCTACGAGCAGTACTTC.

This sequence joins TRBV27 and TRBJ1-1; 7 bases are shared with TRBD1. CDR1 is MNHEY and CDR2 is SMNVEV in the germline V gene (reference sequence). V lost 3 bases and J lost 6; bases outside the gene matches: 13. The CDR3 spans 16 residues. The CDR3 nucleotides read TGTGCCAGCAGTTTGGCTTACAGGGGTGGAGGCGCTGAAGCTTTCTTT. It yields the protein CASSLAYRGGGAEAFF.

This clone was found a few times. CDR3 DNA: TGTGCCAGTAACAACTTTGCCAGGGATGGAGATGATGGCTACACCTTC. Translation gives CASNNFARDGDDGYTF. This chain connects TRBV19 to TRBJ1-2; perhaps TRBD1 as D (5 bases). Germline V gives CDR1 LNHDA, CDR2 SQIVND (reference sequence). The length of the CDR3 is 16 residues. The V end was cut by 7 bases, the J end by 6 bases, with 24 bases between.

In this sample, this clone turned up a few times. The chain recombines TRBV10-1 with TRBJ2-7, with 9 bases identical to TRBD2. Germline assignment: CDR1 WNHNN and CDR2 SYGVQD (reference sequence). J lost 5 bases, V lost 4 bases, and 6 bases had no gene match. The CDR3 is 14 residues long. CDR3 sequence: CASSAGLASHEQYF. Here the CDR3 DNA reads TGCGCCAGCAGTGCCGGACTAGCGAGCCACGAGCAGTACTTC.

The rearrangement uses TRBV19 and TRBJ2-6, with 16 bases fitting TRBD2. The CDR3 has 20 residues. CDR1 is LNHDA and CDR2 is SQIVND in the germline V gene (reference sequence). J lost 4 bases, V lost 6 bases, and 12 bases had no gene match. The CDR3 protein is CASRYLGLAGGPSGANVLTF. The CDR3 coding sequence is TGTGCCAGTAGATACTTGGGACTAGCGGGAGGGCCCTCCGGGGCCAACGTCCTGACTTTC. The full variable domain, its missing parts supplied by reference TRBV19 and TRBJ2-6, is DGGITQSPKYLFRKEGQNVTLSCEQNLNHDAMYWYRQDPGQGLRLIYYSQIVNDFQKGDIAEGYSVSREKKESFPLTVTSAQKNPTAFYLCASRYLGLAGGPSGANVLTFGAGSRLTVL.

The chain is built from TRBV10-1 and TRBJ1-1, with D possibly being TRBD1 (6 bases). The CDR3 is 13 amino acids. Trimming removed 8 bases at V and 0 bases at J, with 10 bases between. Germline assignment: CDR1 WNHNN and CDR2 SYGVQD (reference sequence). Here the CDR3 DNA reads TGCGCCAGCGCCGGGACAATGAACACTGAAGCTTTCTTT. It specifies CASAGTMNTEAFF.

In this sample, this clone turned up a few times. This rearrangement joins TRBV7-9 to TRBJ2-7, with 14 bases that match TRBD2. The length of the CDR3 is 17 residues. V was clipped by 2 bases and J by 5 bases; unmatched bases: 8. CDR1 is SEHNR, CDR2 FQNEAQ, per germline (reference sequence). The CDR3 coding sequence is TGTGCCAGCAGCTTATTGGGACTAGCGGGAGCTCAGGACGAGCAGTACTTC. It codes for CASSLLGLAGAQDEQYF.

V is TRBV27 and J is TRBJ2-5, with D maybe TRBD1 (6 bases). Trimming removed 6 bases at V and 1 base at J, with 15 bases between. Germline V gene data show CDR1 as MNHEY and CDR2 as SMNVEV (reference sequence). The CDR3 extends over 15 amino acids. CDR3: CASRYTGTSQETQYF. The CDR3 nucleotides read TGTGCCAGCAGATATACAGGGACCTCCCAAGAGACCCAGTACTTC.

A word on this clone: Other DNA sequences in this sample translate to the same CDR3. The chain has TRBV19 and TRBJ2-1; a possible D gene is TRBD1 (6 bases). With 6 bases removed from V and 4 bases from J, the gap between germline ends came to 10 bases. The CDR3 runs to 13 residues. Per the germline V gene, CDR1 is LNHDA and CDR2 is SQIVND (reference sequence). CDR3 DNA: TGTGCCAGTAGAGGCAGGGGTTACAATGAGCAGTTCTTC. This gives the protein CASRGRGYNEQFF.

The chain links TRBV10-2 to TRBJ2-5, with TRBD2 matching 11 bases. The CDR3 has 22 amino acids. The germline gives CDR1 WSHSY, CDR2 SAAADI. V dropped 3 bases and J dropped 0; count of bases not matched to a gene: 21. CDR3 in amino acids: CASSDSSPDRGRLAGNQETQYF. In DNA, the CDR3 is TGCGCCAGCAGTGACTCTTCCCCGGACAGGGGTAGACTAGCGGGGAACCAAGAGACCCAGTACTTC.

CDR3 coding DNA: TGTGCCAGCAGCCAAGATGGGACTAGCGGTAACTACAATGAGCAGTTCTTC. Translating gives CASSQDGTSGNYNEQFF. The chain links TRBV4-2 to TRBJ2-1; 11 positions agree with TRBD2. The ends lost 0 bases at V and 3 bases at J; junction bases unmatched: 4. Germline V gene sequence: CDR1 LGHNA, CDR2 YNFKEQ. The CDR3 is 17 residues long.

The rearrangement links TRBV4-1 to TRBJ2-1; the match to TRBD2 covers 12 bases. After removal of 0 bases from V and 15 bases from J, the junction contained 9 bases not matched to a gene. The CDR3 is made up of 15 amino acids. CDR1 MGHRA and CDR2 YSYEKL come from the germline V gene. CDR3 sequence reads: CASSQETSGSGGRFF. CDR3 nucleotide sequence: TGCGCCAGCAGCCAAGAGACTAGCGGGAGTGGGGGGCGGTTCTTC.

V gene TRBV7-8 combines with J gene TRBJ1-5, with a possible D match to TRBD1 (5 bases). This CDR3 region has 12 residues. Between the trimmed V and J ends, which lost 10 bases and 6 bases, there was a span of 13 bases. CDR1 SGHVS and CDR2 FQNEAQ come from the germline V gene. CDR3 loop: CATGRGSQPQHF. Here the CDR3 DNA reads TGTGCCACTGGCCGGGGGAGTCAGCCCCAGCATTTT.

The J gene is TRBJ2-3, the V gene TRBV10-1; TRBD2 agrees at 9 bases. CDR3 size: 16 residues. The junction had 9 bases not matched to a gene; V was cut back by 4 bases and J by 4 bases. Germline lookup yields CDR1 WNHNN and CDR2 SYGVQD (reference sequence). The CDR3 loop reads CASSGPGLAGPDTQYF. The CDR3 coding sequence is TGCGCCAGCAGTGGCCCGGGACTAGCCGGGCCAGATACGCAGTATTTT.

The V and J genes are TRBV6-5 and TRBJ1-6; no firm D call. CDR1 and CDR2 from the germline V gene are MNHEY and SVGAGI. The CDR3 has 13 residues. The V gene lost 6 bases and the J gene lost 10 bases, with 13 bases spanning the gap. CDR3 DNA sequence: TGTGCCAGCAGGCGGACGGAGGGCTCACCCCTCCACTTT. This translates into CASRRTEGSPLHF.

The sample holds a few counts of this clone. The V gene is TRBV5-6, the J gene TRBJ1-4, with 7 bases lining up with TRBD1. CDR1 is SGHDT, CDR2 YYEEEE, per germline. The V gene end was trimmed by 4 bases and the J gene end by 7 bases; junction bases not matched to a gene: 10. This CDR3 is 15 amino acids long. CDR3 sequence reads: CASSRRQGTGEKLFF. CDR3 sequence (DNA): TGTGCCAGCAGCAGGAGACAGGGTACGGGTGAAAAACTGTTTTTT.

The V and J genes are TRBV9 and TRBJ1-2; no reliable D call. Per germline, CDR1 SGDLS and CDR2 YYNGEE. The length of the CDR3 is 14 residues. The V gene lost 0 bases and the J gene lost 7 bases, with 13 bases spanning the gap. CDR3 nucleotide sequence: TGTGCCAGCAGCGTAGATCTCCACGGGTCTGGCTACACCTTC. Encoded protein: CASSVDLHGSGYTF.

This clone was found a few times. The chain couples TRBV5-1 to TRBJ2-1; 7 bases are a match to TRBD1. J gave up 2 bases and V 1 base, and 6 bases lay outside the gene matches. This CDR3 is 16 amino acids long. Germline V gene lookup returns CDR1 SGHRS and CDR2 YFSETQ. CDR3 protein: CASSLRSTGAYNEQFF. In DNA form, the CDR3 reads TGCGCCAGCAGCTTGAGGTCTACAGGGGCCTACAATGAGCAGTTCTTC.

J is TRBJ2-7 and V is TRBV28; 7 bases line up with TRBD1. Germline CDR1 is MDHEN and CDR2 is SYDVKM. This CDR3 has 15 residues. Trimming removed 1 base from V and 0 bases from J; junction bases left unmatched: 3. The DNA for the CDR3 is TGTGCCAGCAGTTTATACAGGGGCAGCTCCTACGAGCAGTACTTC. It codes for CASSLYRGSSYEQYF.

CDR3 DNA: TGTGCCAGCAGCGAACTAGCGGAGGGGTACAATGAGCAGTTCTTC. Encoded protein: CASSELAEGYNEQFF. The chain uses TRBV25-1 and TRBJ2-1, with TRBD2 matching 8 bases. The CDR3 is 15 amino acids. V dropped 6 bases and J dropped 4; count of bases not matched to a gene: 8. Germline V gene data show CDR1 as MGHDK and CDR2 as SYGVNS.